These 20 T cell receptor beta chains share one sample of origin, sequenced in a study of shared clonotypes between healthy human individuals. TCRdb's table, derived via immunoSEQ multiplex PCR, lists solely in-frame clones and lacks some. The sample shows approximately 440,000 clones, around 77% of them seen only once. Material: PBMCs. The receptors come from a woman in her 40s in good health. Some clones in this sample may be carry-over from other donors' samples.

The chain is built from TRBV29-1 and TRBJ2-2; D unclear. The length of the CDR3 is 12 residues. With 4 bases removed from V and 4 bases from J, the gap between germline ends came to 7 bases. CDR1 and CDR2 (germline): SQVTM, ANQGSEA. The CDR3 loop is CSVVISTGELFF. CDR3 nucleotides: TGCAGCGTTGTTATCAGCACCGGGGAGCTGTTTTTT.

Only one count was recorded for this clone. This chain's CDR3 is CASREQGGDYGYTF. For the CDR3, the DNA is TGTGCCAGCAGGGAACAGGGAGGGGACTATGGCTACACCTTC. J is TRBJ1-2 and V is TRBV28; a possible D gene is TRBD1 (6 bases). This CDR3 contains 14 residues. The ends were cut back, 6 bases at V and 3 bases at J, with 14 bases in the middle. Germline CDR1 reads MDHEN; CDR2 reads SYDVKM.

The rearrangement links TRBV5-4 to TRBJ2-3; 9 bases line up with TRBD2. The length of the CDR3 is 16 residues. V shed 2 bases, J shed 1 base, and the junction held 5 bases outside the gene matches. Germline V lookup: CDR1 SGHNT, CDR2 YYREEE (reference sequence). CDR3 residues: CASSLKTSGGTDTQYF. CDR3 DNA: TGTGCCAGCAGCTTAAAGACTAGCGGAGGCACAGATACGCAGTATTTT.

V and J are TRBV29-1 and TRBJ1-4; D is possibly TRBD1 (5 bases). Trimming took 0 bases from V and 7 from J, leaving 12 bases between them. The CDR3 covers 14 residues. Germline CDR1 is SQVTM and CDR2 is ANQGSEA. CDR3 in DNA: TGCAGCGTTGAAGATTGGGGGGGAAGTGAAAAACTGTTTTTT. Its protein is CSVEDWGGSEKLFF.

This clone was recorded a few times. This chain joins TRBV30 and TRBJ1-1; 8 nucleotides align to TRBD1. The germline V gene has CDR1 GTSNPN and CDR2 SVGIG (reference sequence). Trimming took 0 bases from V and 4 from J; bases not matched to a gene: 4. CDR3 length: 14 residues. CDR3 nucleotide sequence: TGTGCCTGGAGTGTGGGCACAGGGGGCACTGAAGCTTTCTTT. It specifies CAWSVGTGGTEAFF.

The rearrangement joins TRBV6-5 to TRBJ2-7; possibly TRBD1 for D (5 bases). Trimming took 3 bases from V and 3 from J, leaving 12 bases between them. Germline V CDR1 and CDR2: MNHEY, SVGAGI. This CDR3 is built from 14 residues. The CDR3 loop reads CASSYSRVDYEQYF. The CDR3, as DNA: TGTGCCAGCAGTTATAGCAGGGTTGACTACGAGCAGTACTTC.

The chain joins TRBV23-1 to TRBJ1-2, with 9 bases lining up with TRBD1. TRBV23-1 is given ORF status, its function remaining uncertain. With 5 bases clipped from V and 8 bases from J, the junction kept 12 bases outside the gene matches. The CDR3 has 15 amino acids. This CDR3 reads CASSARTGVLEGYTF. As DNA, the CDR3 is TGCGCCAGCAGTGCCAGGACAGGGGTGTTGGAAGGCTACACCTTC.

As for this clone: At the DNA level, this CDR3 is encoded by other sequences in the same sample as well. This chain connects TRBV19 to TRBJ1-1; D is ambiguous. CDR1 and CDR2 (germline): LNHDA, SQIVND (reference sequence). The CDR3 spans 14 residues. Between the trimmed V and J ends, which lost 3 bases and 0 bases, there was a span of 8 bases. This chain's CDR3 is CASSIRALNTEAFF. As DNA, the CDR3 is TGTGCCAGTAGTATCCGAGCCCTGAACACTGAAGCTTTCTTT.

The chain employs TRBV29-1 and TRBJ1-1; unclear D gene. This CDR3 spans 13 amino acids. V dropped 3 bases and J dropped 4 bases, with 12 bases sitting between them. Per the germline V gene, CDR1 is SQVTM and CDR2 is ANQGSEA. The CDR3 reads CSVDVSWGTEAFF. The CDR3, as DNA: TGCAGCGTTGATGTCAGTTGGGGCACTGAAGCTTTCTTT.

This clone was detected only once. This same CDR3 is encoded by further DNA sequences in the sample. V is TRBV7-2 and J is TRBJ2-5; 8 positions match TRBD1. CDR3 size: 13 residues. CDR1 and CDR2 (germline): SGHTA, FQGNSA. Trimming removed 10 bases from V and 4 bases from J; junction bases left unmatched: 8. Here the CDR3 DNA reads TGTGCCACCTCCAGAGGACAGGGAGAGACCCAGTACTTC. Protein product: CATSRGQGETQYF. The variable domain in full, with the rest retrieved from reference TRBV7-2 and TRBJ2-5, is GAGVSQSPSNKVTEKGKDVELRCDPISGHTALYWYRQSLGQGLEFLIYFQGNSAPDKSGLPSDRFSAERTGGSVSTLTIQRTQQEDSAVYLCATSRGQGETQYFGPGTRLLVL.

This clone was seen just once. This rearrangement joins TRBV10-3 to TRBJ2-1, with D perhaps matching TRBD1 (6 bases). Germline assignment: CDR1 ENHRY and CDR2 SYGVKD. V was shortened by 6 bases and J by 5 bases, with 11 bases between the two germline ends. The CDR3 totals 13 residues. The CDR3 loop reads CAIRKQGNNEQFF. CDR3 in DNA: TGTGCCATCAGAAAACAGGGAAACAATGAGCAGTTCTTC.

This sequence joins TRBV25-1 and TRBJ1-2; possible D gene TRBD1, 5 bases. Germline V gene sequence: CDR1 MGHDK, CDR2 SYGVNS. CDR3 length: 16 residues. The V and J ends lost 0 bases and 8 bases respectively, with 19 bases between them. CDR3 in DNA: TGTGCCAGCAGTGAATACCTGATGTCAGGGATTCGGGGCTACACCTTC. Its protein product is CASSEYLMSGIRGYTF.

This clone came up once. The sample contains more than one DNA sequence encoding this CDR3. V is TRBV5-1 and J is TRBJ1-1; 10 nucleotides line up with TRBD1. The CDR3 is 13 amino acids. In germline, CDR1 is SGHRS, CDR2 YFSETQ. Unmatched junction bases numbered 2, after V lost 5 bases and J lost 4 bases. The CDR3 sequence is CASSRTGGTEAFF. The DNA of the CDR3 is TGCGCCAGCAGTCGGACAGGGGGCACTGAAGCTTTCTTT.

A few counts support this clone. The chain combines TRBV7-8 with TRBJ1-4; 9 positions match TRBD1. The V segment lost 4 bases and the J segment 8 bases; nucleotides outside the gene matches: 8. CDR1 is SGHVS and CDR2 is FQNEAQ in the germline V gene. The CDR3 has 15 residues. The CDR3 here is CASSSYRGRREKLFF. CDR3 nucleotide sequence: TGTGCCAGCAGCTCGTACAGGGGGCGTAGGGAAAAACTGTTTTTT. Full variable domain (rest looked up from reference TRBV7-8 and TRBJ1-4): GAGVSQSPRYKVAKRGQDVALRCDPISGHVSLFWYQQALGQGPEFLTYFQNEAQLDKSGLPSDRFFAERPEGSVSTLKIQRTQQEDSAVYLCASSSYRGRREKLFFGSGTQLSVL.

This clone was seen more than once but under ten times. The CDR3 nucleotides are TGTGCCATCGAGGGAGGGGGGCGAGACCGGGGAAACACCATATATTTT. Its translation is CAIEGGGRDRGNTIYF. The gene calls are TRBV10-3 and TRBJ1-3; D is possibly TRBD1 (6 bases). V lost 8 bases, J lost 4 bases, and 21 bases lay in between. CDR3 size: 16 residues. Germline V lookup: CDR1 ENHRY, CDR2 SYGVKD.

This clone was found once. This chain links TRBV7-6 with TRBJ2-2, with D possibly called TRBD1 or TRBD2 (5 bases each). The CDR3 covers 14 residues. The ends were cut back, 6 bases at V and 5 bases at J, with 13 bases in the middle. Germline V gene data show CDR1 as SGHVS and CDR2 as FNYEAQ. CDR3 in amino acids: CASRLMWGTGELFF. Written as DNA, the CDR3 is TGTGCCAGCAGACTAATGTGGGGGACCGGGGAGCTGTTTTTT.

The gene calls are TRBV6-1 and TRBJ1-5; D not certain. This CDR3 contains 14 residues. Trimming left V 7 bases short and J 1 base short, with 11 bases between. The germline CDR1 and CDR2 sequences are MNHNS and SASEGT. CDR3 in amino acids: CASTRRGSNQPQHF. The CDR3 DNA reads as TGTGCCAGCACCCGAAGAGGGAGCAATCAGCCCCAGCATTTT.

This clone was detected a few times. This chain uses TRBV7-9 with TRBJ1-4, with D uncertain. V lost 1 base, J lost 6 bases, and 9 bases lay in between. The CDR3 runs to 14 residues. CDR1 SEHNR and CDR2 FQNEAQ come from the germline V gene (reference sequence). The DNA of the CDR3 is TGTGCCAGCAGCTTAGGGTTAAGGGATGAAAAACTGTTTTTT. Amino acids: CASSLGLRDEKLFF.

This clone was seen more than once but under ten times. This chain links TRBV2 with TRBJ1-5; the D is unclear. This CDR3 contains 13 residues. V was clipped by 7 bases and J by 7 bases, with 14 bases between them. Germline V lookup: CDR1 SNHLY, CDR2 FYNNEI. CDR3 bases: TGTGCCAGCACCCAAAGGGTGGGACAGCCCCAGCATTTT. Translating it yields CASTQRVGQPQHF.

The chain employs TRBV15 and TRBJ2-2, with D possibly TRBD2 on 6 matching bases. The CDR3 spans 15 residues. Trimming took off 0 bases at V and 5 bases at J, with 10 bases between the two ends. Looked up from germline, CDR1 is LNHNV and CDR2 is YYDKDF (reference sequence). CDR3 sequence: CATSREGRGTGELFF. Written as DNA, the CDR3 is TGTGCCACCAGCAGAGAGGGCCGGGGGACCGGGGAGCTGTTTTTT. The whole variable domain, remainder taken from reference TRBV15 and TRBJ2-2, is DAMVIQNPRYQVTQFGKPVTLSCSQTLNHNVMYWYQQKSSQAPKLLFHYYDKDFNNEADTPDNFQSRRPNTSFCFLDIRSPGLGDTAMYLCATSREGRGTGELFFGEGSRLTVL.